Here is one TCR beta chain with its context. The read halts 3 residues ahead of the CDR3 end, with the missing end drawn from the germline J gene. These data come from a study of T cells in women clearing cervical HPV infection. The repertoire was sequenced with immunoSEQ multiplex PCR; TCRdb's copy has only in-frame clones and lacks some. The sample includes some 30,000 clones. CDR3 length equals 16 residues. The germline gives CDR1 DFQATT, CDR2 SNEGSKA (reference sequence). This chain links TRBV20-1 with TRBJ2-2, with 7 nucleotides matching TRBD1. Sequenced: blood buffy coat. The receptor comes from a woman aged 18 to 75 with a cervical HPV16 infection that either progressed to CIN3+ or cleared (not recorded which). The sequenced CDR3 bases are TGCAGTGCTAGAGATCTTCGAAGGGGGCTGGATTCACCG. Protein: CSARDLRRGLDSP. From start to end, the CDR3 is CSARDLRRGLDSPLFF.